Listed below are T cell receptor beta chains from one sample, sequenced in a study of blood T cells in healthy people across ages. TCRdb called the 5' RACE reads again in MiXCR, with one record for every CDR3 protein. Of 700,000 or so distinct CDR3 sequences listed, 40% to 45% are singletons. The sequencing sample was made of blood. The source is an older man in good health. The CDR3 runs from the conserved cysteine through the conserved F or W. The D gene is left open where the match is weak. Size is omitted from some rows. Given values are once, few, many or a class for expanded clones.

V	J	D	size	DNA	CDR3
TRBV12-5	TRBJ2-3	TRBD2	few	TGTGCTAGTGGTGCCGGACTAGCGGGGCGCACAGATACGCAGTATTTT	CASGAGLAGRTDTQYF
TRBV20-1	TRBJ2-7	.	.	TGCAGTGCTAGGGAAAGCGGGCAACTCTACGAGCAGTACTTC	CSARESGQLYEQYF
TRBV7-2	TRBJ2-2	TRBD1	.	TGTGCCAGCTCTATTGGGACAGGAAACACCGGGGAGCTGTTTTTT	CASSIGTGNTGELFF
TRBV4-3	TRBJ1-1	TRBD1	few	TGCGCCAGCAGCCAAGTAGTAGGGGGCGCTCAGAGGACTGAAGCTTTCTTT	CASSQVVGGAQRTEAFF
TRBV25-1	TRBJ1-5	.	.	TGTGCCAGCAGTGAATCGGGGATGAGTCAGCCCCAGCATTTT	CASSESGMSQPQHF
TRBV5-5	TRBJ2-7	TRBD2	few	TGTGCCAGCAGCTCCCGGACTAGCGGCAACTACGAGCAGTACTTC	CASSSRTSGNYEQYF
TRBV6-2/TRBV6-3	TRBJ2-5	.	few	TGTGCCAGCCGGCGAACTACAGGAGAGGAGACCCAGTACTTC	CASRRTTGEETQYF
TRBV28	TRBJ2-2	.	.	TGTGCCAGCAGACCTCTACTTTTCGGGGAGCTGTTTTTT	CASRPLLFGELFF
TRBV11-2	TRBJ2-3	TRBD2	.	TGTGCCAGCAGCCCCCGACTAGCGGGAGGGCCCAGTAGTATAGATACGCAGTATTTT	CASSPRLAGGPSSIDTQYF
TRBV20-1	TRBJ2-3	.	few	TGCAGTGCTAGAGGGCAGTTACAAGAAAGAGGAGATACGCAGTATTTT	CSARGQLQERGDTQYF
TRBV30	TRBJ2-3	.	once	TGTGCCTGGAGTGCGGAGGGCCTTAGCACAGATACGCAGTATTTT	CAWSAEGLSTDTQYF
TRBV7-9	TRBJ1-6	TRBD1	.	TGTGCCAGCAGCTCAGGGACAGGCGGCGGTAATTCACCCCTCCACTTT	CASSSGTGGGNSPLHF
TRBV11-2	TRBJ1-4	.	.	TGTGCCAGCAGCCCCAGCTGGGCCGGCGAAAAACTGTTTTTT	CASSPSWAGEKLFF
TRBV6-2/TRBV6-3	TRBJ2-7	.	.	TGTGCCAGCAACATCCTCTCCTACGAGCAGTACTTC	CASNILSYEQYF
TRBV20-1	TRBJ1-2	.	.	TGCAGTGCTAGAGATTTAGCAGGAGGTATATATGGCTACACCTTC	CSARDLAGGIYGYTF
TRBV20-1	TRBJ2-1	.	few	TGCAGTGCTAGAGAACTCTCATACAATGAGCAGTTCTTC	CSARELSYNEQFF
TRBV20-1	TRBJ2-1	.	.	TGCAGTGCTAGCACCGGGGCCTCCTACAATGAGCAGTTCTTC	CSASTGASYNEQFF
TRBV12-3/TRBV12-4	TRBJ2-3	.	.	TGTGCCAGCAGTTTTGAGGGAGTGAGAACAGATACGCAGTATTTT	CASSFEGVRTDTQYF
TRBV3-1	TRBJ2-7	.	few	TGTGCCAGCAGCTCAGGCGACGGCAGGTGGTCCTACGAGCAGTACTTC	CASSSGDGRWSYEQYF
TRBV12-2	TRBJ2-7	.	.	TGTGCAAGTCGCTTAGTCGGCCTAGCGGGACCCTACGAGCAGTACTTC	CASRLVGLAGPYEQYF
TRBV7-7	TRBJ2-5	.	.	TGTGCTAGCAGCGTATCTGGCACCCAAGAGACCCAGTACTTC	CASSVSGTQETQYF
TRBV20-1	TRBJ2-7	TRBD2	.	TGCAGTGCTCTAGCGGGGGATGAGCAGTACTTC	CSALAGDEQYF
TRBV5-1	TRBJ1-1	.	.	TGCGCCAGCAGATCGGCCCTGGCGAACACTGAAGCTTTCTTT	CASRSALANTEAFF
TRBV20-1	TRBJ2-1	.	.	TGCAGTGCTAGCCTGCCGGTCTACAATGAGCAGTTCTTC	CSASLPVYNEQFF
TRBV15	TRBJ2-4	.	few	TGTGCCACTCCTGTCGAAGGAACCAAAAACATTCAGTACTTC	CATPVEGTKNIQYF
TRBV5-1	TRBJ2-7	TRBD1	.	TGCGCCAGCAGCCCGGGACAGAGGCTTTCGGAGCAGTACTTC	CASSPGQRLSEQYF
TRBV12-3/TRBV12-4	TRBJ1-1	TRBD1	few	TGTGCCAGCAGACAGATCGGACAGGGGAACACTGAAGCTTTCTTT	CASRQIGQGNTEAFF
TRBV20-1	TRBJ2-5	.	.	TGCAGTGCAAACGACCCGTACTCACAAGAGACCCAGTACTTC	CSANDPYSQETQYF
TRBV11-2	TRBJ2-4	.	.	TGTGCCAGCAGCTTATTCTGGGACGGACTAGCCAAAAACATTCAGTACTTC	CASSLFWDGLAKNIQYF
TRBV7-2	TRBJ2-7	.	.	TGTGCCAGCAGCTCCCCGCGATCCTACGAGCAGTACTTC	CASSSPRSYEQYF
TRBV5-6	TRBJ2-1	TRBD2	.	TGTGCCAGCAGCCCAGGACTAGCGGTAACGAGCTCCTACAATGAGCAGTTCTTC	CASSPGLAVTSSYNEQFF